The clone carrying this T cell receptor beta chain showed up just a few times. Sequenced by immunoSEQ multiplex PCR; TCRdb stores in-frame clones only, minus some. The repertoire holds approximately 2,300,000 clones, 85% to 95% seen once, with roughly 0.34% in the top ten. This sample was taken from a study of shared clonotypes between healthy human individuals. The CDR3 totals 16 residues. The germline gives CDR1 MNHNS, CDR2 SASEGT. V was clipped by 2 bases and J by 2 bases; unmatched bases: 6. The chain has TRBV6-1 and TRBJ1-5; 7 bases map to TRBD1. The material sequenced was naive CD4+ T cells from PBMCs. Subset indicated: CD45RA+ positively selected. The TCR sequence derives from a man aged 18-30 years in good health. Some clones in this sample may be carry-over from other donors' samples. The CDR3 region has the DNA TGTGCCAGCAGTGAACGACAGGGAAGGCGCAATCAGCCCCAGCATTTT. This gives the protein CASSERQGRRNQPQHF.